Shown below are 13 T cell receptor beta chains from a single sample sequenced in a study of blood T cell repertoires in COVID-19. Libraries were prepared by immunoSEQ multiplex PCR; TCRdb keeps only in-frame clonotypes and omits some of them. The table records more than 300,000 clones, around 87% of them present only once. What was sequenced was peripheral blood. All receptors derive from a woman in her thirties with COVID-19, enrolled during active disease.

This CDR3 is CASSDDSRGTANTEAFF. The CDR3 DNA is TGTGCCAGCAGTGATGATTCTCGTGGGACAGCCAACACTGAAGCTTTCTTT. J is TRBJ1-1 and V is TRBV2; 7 bases match TRBD1. V lost 3 bases, J lost 2 bases, and 12 bases stayed unmatched. The CDR3 extends over 17 amino acids. Germline values: CDR1 SNHLY, CDR2 FYNNEI.

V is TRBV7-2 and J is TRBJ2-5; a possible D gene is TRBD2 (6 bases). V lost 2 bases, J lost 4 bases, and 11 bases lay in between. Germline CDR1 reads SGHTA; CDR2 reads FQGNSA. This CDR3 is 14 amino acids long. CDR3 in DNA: TGTGCCAGCAGCTTAAGGGGAGGAAGAGAGACCCAGTACTTC. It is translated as CASSLRGGRETQYF. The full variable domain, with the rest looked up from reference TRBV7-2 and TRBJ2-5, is GAGVSQSPSNKVTEKGKDVELRCDPISGHTALYWYRQSLGQGLEFLIYFQGNSAPDKSGLPSDRFSAERTGGSVSTLTIQRTQQEDSAVYLCASSLRGGRETQYFGPGTRLLVL.

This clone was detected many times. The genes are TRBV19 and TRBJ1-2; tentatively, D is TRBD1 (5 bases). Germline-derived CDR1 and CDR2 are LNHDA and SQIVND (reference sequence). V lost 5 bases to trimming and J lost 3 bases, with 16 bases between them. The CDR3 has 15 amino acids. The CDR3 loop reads CASSFALTGYYGYTF. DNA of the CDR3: TGTGCCAGTAGTTTCGCTCTTACAGGATACTATGGCTACACCTTC.

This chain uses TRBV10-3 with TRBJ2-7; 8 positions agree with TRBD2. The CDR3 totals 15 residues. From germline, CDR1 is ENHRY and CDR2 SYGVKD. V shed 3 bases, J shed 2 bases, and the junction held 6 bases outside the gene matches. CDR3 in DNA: TGTGCCATCAGTGATGGGGAGCGGGGGCCCTACGAGCAGTACTTC. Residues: CAISDGERGPYEQYF.

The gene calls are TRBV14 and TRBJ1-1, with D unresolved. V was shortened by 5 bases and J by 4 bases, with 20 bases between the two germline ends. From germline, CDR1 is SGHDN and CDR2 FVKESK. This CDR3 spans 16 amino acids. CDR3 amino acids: CASSLVGKTRGTEAFF. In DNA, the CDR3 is TGTGCCAGCAGCTTGGTGGGGAAAACTCGGGGCACTGAAGCTTTCTTT.

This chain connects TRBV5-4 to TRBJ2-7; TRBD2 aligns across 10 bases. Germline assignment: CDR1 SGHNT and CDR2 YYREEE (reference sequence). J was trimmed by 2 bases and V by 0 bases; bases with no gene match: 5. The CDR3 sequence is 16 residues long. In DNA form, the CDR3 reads TGTGCCAGCAGCTTGGCAGGACTAGCGGTCACCTACGAGCAGTACTTC. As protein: CASSLAGLAVTYEQYF.

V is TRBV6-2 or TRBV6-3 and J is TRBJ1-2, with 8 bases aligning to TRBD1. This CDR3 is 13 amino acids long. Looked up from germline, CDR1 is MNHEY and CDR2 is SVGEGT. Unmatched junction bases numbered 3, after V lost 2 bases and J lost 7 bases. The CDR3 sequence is CASSYLGQVGYTF. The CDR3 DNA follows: TGTGCCAGCAGTTACCTGGGACAGGTTGGCTACACCTTC.

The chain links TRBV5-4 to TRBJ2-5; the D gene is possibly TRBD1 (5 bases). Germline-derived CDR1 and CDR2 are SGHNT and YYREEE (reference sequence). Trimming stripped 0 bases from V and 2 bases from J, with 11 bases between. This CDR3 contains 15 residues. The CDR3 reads CASSLVGVEQETQYF. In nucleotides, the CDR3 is TGTGCCAGCAGCTTGGTAGGGGTAGAGCAAGAGACCCAGTACTTC.

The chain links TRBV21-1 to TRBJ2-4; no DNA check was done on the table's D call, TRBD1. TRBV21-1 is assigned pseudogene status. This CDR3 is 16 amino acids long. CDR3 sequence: CASSKVNRDSQNIQYF. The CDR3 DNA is TGTGCCAGCAGCAAAGTGAACCGGGACAGCCAAAACATTCAGTACTTC.

CDR3 nucleotides: TGTGCCAGCAGCCTCGCGGACAGGGTTCAGGGCGAGCAGTACTTC. This codes for CASSLADRVQGEQYF. The chain recombines TRBV6-2 or TRBV6-3 with TRBJ2-7; TRBD1 matches 8 bases. The germline V gene encodes CDR1 MNHEY and CDR2 SVGEGT. J gave up 6 bases and V 6 bases, and 13 bases lay outside the gene matches. The CDR3 runs to 15 residues.

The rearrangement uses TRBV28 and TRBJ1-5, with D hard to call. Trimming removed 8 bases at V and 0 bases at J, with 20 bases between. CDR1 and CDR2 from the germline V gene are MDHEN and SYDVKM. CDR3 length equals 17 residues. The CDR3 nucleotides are TGTGCCAGCCTCCCCATGGAGAGTACCGATAGCAATCAGCCCCAGCATTTT. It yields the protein CASLPMESTDSNQPQHF.

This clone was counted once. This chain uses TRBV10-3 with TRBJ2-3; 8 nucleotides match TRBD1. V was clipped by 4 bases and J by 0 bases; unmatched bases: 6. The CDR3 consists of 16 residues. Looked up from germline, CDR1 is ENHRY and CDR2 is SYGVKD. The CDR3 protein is CAISGTGSGSTDTQYF. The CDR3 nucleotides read TGTGCCATCAGTGGGACAGGGAGCGGGAGCACAGATACGCAGTATTTT.

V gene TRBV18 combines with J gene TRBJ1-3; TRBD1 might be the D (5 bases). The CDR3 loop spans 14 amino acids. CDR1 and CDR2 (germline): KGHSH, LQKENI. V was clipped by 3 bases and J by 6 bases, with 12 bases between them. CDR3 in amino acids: CASSPGREANTIYF. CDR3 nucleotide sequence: TGTGCCAGCTCACCTGGCAGGGAAGCAAACACCATATATTTT.